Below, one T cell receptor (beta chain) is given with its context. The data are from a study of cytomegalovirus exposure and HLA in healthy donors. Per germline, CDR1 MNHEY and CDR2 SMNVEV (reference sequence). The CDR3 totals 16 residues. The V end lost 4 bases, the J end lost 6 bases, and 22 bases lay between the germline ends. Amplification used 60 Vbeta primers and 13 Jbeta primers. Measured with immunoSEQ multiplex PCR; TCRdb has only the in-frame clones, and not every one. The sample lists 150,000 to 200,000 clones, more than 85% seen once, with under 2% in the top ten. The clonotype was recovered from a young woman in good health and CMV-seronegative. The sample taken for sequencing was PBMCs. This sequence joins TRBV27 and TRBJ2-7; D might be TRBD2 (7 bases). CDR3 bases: TGTGCCAGCAGTTCATCCACAGGGACTAATTTCTTCGAGCAGTACTTC. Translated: CASSSSTGTNFFEQYF.